This is a list of T cell receptor beta chains from one sample in a study of shared clonotypes between healthy human individuals. TCRdb's copy holds only in-frame clones and misses some; the assay was immunoSEQ multiplex PCR. Here the sample spans around 1 million clones, approximately 80% being singletons. The sequenced material came from memory CD4+ T cells sorted from blood. Every receptor here comes from a man aged 18 to 29 in good health. Each CDR3 is given with its conserved first and last residue. D genes are given only for firm matches. The size field is filled for only some rows; it gives once, few, many or a size class.

j_gene	abundance	v_gene	len	d_gene	CDR3nt	CDR3aa
TRBJ2-3	.	TRBV11-2	18	.	TGTGCCAGCAGCTTAGGGGTGAGGAGGGGGCGCGAGGCAGATACGCAGTATTTT	CASSLGVRRGREADTQYF
TRBJ1-1	.	TRBV28	12	.	TGTGCCACCCTATTCGGGGTAACTGAAGCTTTCTTT	CATLFGVTEAFF
TRBJ1-1	.	TRBV9	14	.	TGTGCCAGCAGCGAGACTCCGGTGAACACTGAAGCTTTCTTT	CASSETPVNTEAFF
TRBJ2-3	.	TRBV28	13	.	TGTGCCAGCAGTCAAGATTTCACAGATACGCAGTATTTT	CASSQDFTDTQYF
TRBJ2-7	.	TRBV7-2	15	TRBD1	TGTGCCAGCAGCTTCCCGGACAGGGCCAACCACGAGCAGTACTTC	CASSFPDRANHEQYF
TRBJ2-1	.	TRBV28	13	.	TGTGCCAGCAGTTTGAGGCTCGACAATGAGCAGTTCTTC	CASSLRLDNEQFF
TRBJ2-7	.	TRBV19	16	TRBD2	TGTGCCAGTAGCTACACGTCTAGCGGGAGCTCCTACGAGCAGTACTTC	CASSYTSSGSSYEQYF
TRBJ1-5	.	TRBV28	13	TRBD1	TGTGCCAGCAGTTTGACAGGGGATCAGCCCCAGCATTTT	CASSLTGDQPQHF
TRBJ2-6	.	TRBV5-1	18	TRBD2	TGCGCCAGCAGCCCGACTAGCGGGGGGTTCTCTGGGGCCAACGTCCTGACTTTC	CASSPTSGGFSGANVLTF
TRBJ1-3	.	TRBV27	16	.	TGTGCCAGCAGTTTAGTTCCGCCTACATCTGGAAACACCATATATTTT	CASSLVPPTSGNTIYF
TRBJ2-5	.	TRBV4-1	15	.	TGCGCCAGCAGCCAAGGGGGGGGGACACCCCAGACCCAGTACTTC	CASSQGGGTPQTQYF
TRBJ1-4	.	TRBV4-3	16	.	TGCGCCAGCAGCCAATTGCCGGTCTGGAGTAATGAAAAACTGTTTTTT	CASSQLPVWSNEKLFF
TRBJ1-6	few	TRBV30	15	.	TGTGCCTGGAGTGTACTATTGTCCGTTAAGGAGCCCCTCCACTTT	CAWSVLLSVKEPLHF
TRBJ1-6	.	TRBV18	14	TRBD1	TGTGCCAGCTCCCAACAGACAGGGGGAGAACCCCTCCACTTT	CASSQQTGGEPLHF
TRBJ1-2	.	TRBV5-1	14	TRBD1	TGCGCCAGCAGCTCGGGACAGACCAACTATGGCTACACCTTC	CASSSGQTNYGYTF
TRBJ2-7	.	TRBV2	15	TRBD2	TGTGCCAGCAGTGTGACAGCGGGGGGTTCCTACGAGCAGTACTTC	CASSVTAGGSYEQYF
TRBJ2-3	.	TRBV7-6	16	.	TGTGCCAGCAGCTTAGACAAGGGGGGAAACACAGATACGCAGTATTTT	CASSLDKGGNTDTQYF
TRBJ2-7	.	TRBV11-2	15	TRBD1	TGTGCCAGCAGCCCAGGGGGCGCCGGGGTCGGCGAGCAGTACTTC	CASSPGGAGVGEQYF
TRBJ1-2	few	TRBV28	14	.	TGTGCCAGCAGTTTATTTACAGCCCCTCTAGGCTACACCTTC	CASSLFTAPLGYTF
TRBJ1-5	.	TRBV5-6	15	TRBD1	TGTGCCAGCAGCTTGAGGGGGACAGGGGGTCAGCCCCAGCATTTT	CASSLRGTGGQPQHF
TRBJ2-2	many	TRBV7-8	15	TRBD1	TGTGCCAGCAGCCCGGGACAGGGTGGCACCGGGGAGCTGTTTTTT	CASSPGQGGTGELFF
TRBJ1-1	.	TRBV4-3	15	.	TGCGCCAGCAGCCAAGATCTGGAAGTATACACTGAAGCTTTCTTT	CASSQDLEVYTEAFF
TRBJ1-1	.	TRBV4-1	13	.	TGCGCCAGCAGCCAAGTGCGGGGCACTGAAGCTTTCTTT	CASSQVRGTEAFF
TRBJ2-7	few	TRBV18	14	.	TGTGCCAGCTCACCGACTCTCGACTCCTACGAGCAGTACTTC	CASSPTLDSYEQYF
TRBJ2-1	.	TRBV28	16	TRBD2	TGTGCCAGCAGGCAAGGGACTAGCGGGAACTACAATGAGCAGTTCTTC	CASRQGTSGNYNEQFF
TRBJ2-7	few	TRBV6-1	13	.	TGTGCCAGCACCCCACAGGGTTCCTACGAGCAGTACTTC	CASTPQGSYEQYF
TRBJ2-1	.	TRBV30	12	.	TGTGCCTGGAGTTGGAGCGTCGGTGAGCAGTTCTTC	CAWSWSVGEQFF
TRBJ1-1	.	TRBV6-1	14	.	TGTGCCAGCAGTGATAGGGCCGTGAACACTGAAGCTTTCTTT	CASSDRAVNTEAFF
TRBJ2-6	.	TRBV5-1	16	TRBD1	TGCGCCAGCAGCTTTGGACAGGGTAATGGGGCCAACGTCCTGACTTTC	CASSFGQGNGANVLTF
TRBJ2-1	.	TRBV7-9	15	.	TGTGCCAGCAGAGCGGGACAGGCCAGCTACAATGAGCAGTTCTTC	CASRAGQASYNEQFF
TRBJ2-7	few	TRBV11-2	14	TRBD2	TGTGCCAGCAGCCCCAGCGGGAATCTGTTTGAGCAGTACTTC	CASSPSGNLFEQYF
TRBJ2-5	.	TRBV2	15	TRBD1	TGTGCCAGCAGAGCCACAGGGGGCGTCCCAGAGACCCAGTACTTC	CASRATGGVPETQYF
TRBJ2-5	.	TRBV5-1	13	.	TGCGCCAGCAGCTTGGACGTCAAGGAGACCCAGTACTTC	CASSLDVKETQYF
TRBJ2-3	.	TRBV10-3	12	TRBD2	TGTGCCACTAGCGGGGGTTCAGATACGCAGTATTTT	CATSGGSDTQYF
TRBJ1-4	.	TRBV5-1	15	.	TGCGCCAGCAGCTTAGAGGGGGTGGCTAATGAAAAACTGTTTTTT	CASSLEGVANEKLFF
TRBJ2-5	.	TRBV18	14	.	TGTGCCAGCTCACCAAAGCAGGGGATGGAGACCCAGTACTTC	CASSPKQGMETQYF
TRBJ2-1	once	TRBV7-2	16	TRBD2	TGTGCCAGCAGTCCAGCCCCTGCGGGAGTGGGTAATGAGCAGTTCTTC	CASSPAPAGVGNEQFF
TRBJ1-2	.	TRBV13	17	.	TGTGCCAGCAGCTCCCCCCAGGGTGAAGGAGGTAACTATGGCTACACCTTC	CASSSPQGEGGNYGYTF
TRBJ2-3	.	TRBV7-9	16	.	TGTGCCAGCAGCTTAAGCAGTCAGTACCGAACAGATACGCAGTATTTT	CASSLSSQYRTDTQYF
TRBJ1-4	.	TRBV4-2	14	.	TGTGCCAGCAGCCAAGGGAGGGTTAATGAAAAACTGTTTTTT	CASSQGRVNEKLFF
TRBJ1-1	once	TRBV18	14	TRBD1	TGTGCCAGCTCACCTACAGGGGGCGATACTGAAGCTTTCTTT	CASSPTGGDTEAFF
TRBJ1-2	once	TRBV7-9	13	.	TGTGCCAGCAGCTTAGTTGTGGGGAATGGCTACACCTTC	CASSLVVGNGYTF
TRBJ2-2	.	TRBV5-4	15	.	TGTGCCAGCAGCCGCTCGTGGTTGGACACCGGGGAGCTGTTTTTT	CASSRSWLDTGELFF
TRBJ1-6	few	TRBV27	15	.	TGTGCCAGCAGTCGACAGGACTCCTATAATTCACCCCTCCACTTT	CASSRQDSYNSPLHF
TRBJ2-1	.	TRBV6-6	15	TRBD2	TGTGCCAGCAGCGTAGCGGGTAGCTCCTACAATGAGCAGTTCTTC	CASSVAGSSYNEQFF
TRBJ2-5	.	TRBV5-4	15	TRBD2	TGTGCCAGCAGCTTATTAAGCGGGGGGCTGGAGACCCAGTACTTC	CASSLLSGGLETQYF